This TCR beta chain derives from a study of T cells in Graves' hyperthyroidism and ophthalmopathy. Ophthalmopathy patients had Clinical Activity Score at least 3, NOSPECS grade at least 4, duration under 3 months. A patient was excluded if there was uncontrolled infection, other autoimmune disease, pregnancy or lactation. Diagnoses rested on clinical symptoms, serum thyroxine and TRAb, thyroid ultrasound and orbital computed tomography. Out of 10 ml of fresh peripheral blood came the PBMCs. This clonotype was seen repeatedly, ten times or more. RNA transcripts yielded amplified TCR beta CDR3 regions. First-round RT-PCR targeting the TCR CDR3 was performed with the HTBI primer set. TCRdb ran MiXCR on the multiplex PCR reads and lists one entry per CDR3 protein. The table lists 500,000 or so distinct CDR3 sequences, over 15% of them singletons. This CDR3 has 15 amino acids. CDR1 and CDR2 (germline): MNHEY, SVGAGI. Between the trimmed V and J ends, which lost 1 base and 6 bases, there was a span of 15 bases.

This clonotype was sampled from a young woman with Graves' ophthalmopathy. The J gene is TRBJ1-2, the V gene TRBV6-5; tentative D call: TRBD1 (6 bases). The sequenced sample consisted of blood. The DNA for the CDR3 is TGTGCCAGCAGTTACTTCCCTGGGGGGCGAGATGGCTACACCTTC. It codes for CASSYFPGGRDGYTF.